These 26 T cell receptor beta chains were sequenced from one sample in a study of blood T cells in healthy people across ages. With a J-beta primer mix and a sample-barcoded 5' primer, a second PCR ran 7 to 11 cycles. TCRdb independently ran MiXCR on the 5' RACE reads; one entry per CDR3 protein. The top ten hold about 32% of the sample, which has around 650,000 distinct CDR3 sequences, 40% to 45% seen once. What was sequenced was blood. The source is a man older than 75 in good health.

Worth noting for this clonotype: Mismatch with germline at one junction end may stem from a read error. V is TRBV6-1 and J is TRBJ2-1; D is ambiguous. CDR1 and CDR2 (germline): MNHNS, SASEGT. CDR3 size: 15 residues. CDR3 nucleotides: TGTGCCGGCAGTGACACGGGTAAACAGAAAAATGAGCAGTTCTTC. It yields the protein CAGSDTGKQKNEQFF.

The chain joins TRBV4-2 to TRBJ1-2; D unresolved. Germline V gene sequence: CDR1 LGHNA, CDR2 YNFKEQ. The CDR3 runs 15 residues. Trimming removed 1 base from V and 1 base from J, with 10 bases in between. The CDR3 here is CASSQADRNNYGYTF. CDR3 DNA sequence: TGTGCCAGCAGCCAAGCGGACCGAAATAACTATGGCTACACCTTC.

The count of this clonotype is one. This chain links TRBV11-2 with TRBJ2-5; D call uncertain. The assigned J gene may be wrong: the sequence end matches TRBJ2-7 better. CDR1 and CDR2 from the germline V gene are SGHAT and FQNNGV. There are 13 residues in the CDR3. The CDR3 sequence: CASSVGTESEQYF. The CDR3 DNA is TGTGCCAGCAGCGTTGGCACAGAAAGCGAGCAGTACTTC.

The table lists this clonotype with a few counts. The CDR3 sequence: CASGREVNQPQHF. CDR3 sequence (DNA): TGTGCCAGCGGTAGGGAAGTCAATCAGCCCCAGCATTTT. V gene TRBV2 combines with J gene TRBJ1-5; D gene unclear. The CDR3 extends over 13 amino acids. Germline CDR1 reads SNHLY; CDR2 reads FYNNEI. V was cut by 8 bases and J by 3 bases, with 11 bases left in between.

The CDR3 region is CASSQEGTSPLHF. In DNA, the CDR3 is TGCGCCAGCAGCCAAGAAGGGACTTCACCCCTCCACTTT. The chain recombines TRBV4-1 with TRBJ1-6; D may be TRBD1 (5 bases). Germline CDR1 MGHRA, CDR2 YSYEKL. V was pared by 0 bases and J by 9 bases, with 6 bases between. The CDR3 contains 13 residues.

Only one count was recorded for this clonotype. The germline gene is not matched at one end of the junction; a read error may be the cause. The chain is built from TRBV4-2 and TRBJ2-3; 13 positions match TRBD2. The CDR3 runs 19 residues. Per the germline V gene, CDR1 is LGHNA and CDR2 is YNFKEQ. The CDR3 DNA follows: TGTGCCAGCAGCCAACCTAGGACTAGCGGGAGAGGTGGCACAGCTACGCAGTATTTT. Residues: CASSQPRTSGRGGTATQYF.

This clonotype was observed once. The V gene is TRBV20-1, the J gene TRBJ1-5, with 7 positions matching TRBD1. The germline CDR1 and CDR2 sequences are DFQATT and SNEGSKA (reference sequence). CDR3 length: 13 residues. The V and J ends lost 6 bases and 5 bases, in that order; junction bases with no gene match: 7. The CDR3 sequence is CSATDRDYQPQHF. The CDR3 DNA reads TGCAGTGCAACCGACAGGGACTATCAGCCCCAGCATTTT.

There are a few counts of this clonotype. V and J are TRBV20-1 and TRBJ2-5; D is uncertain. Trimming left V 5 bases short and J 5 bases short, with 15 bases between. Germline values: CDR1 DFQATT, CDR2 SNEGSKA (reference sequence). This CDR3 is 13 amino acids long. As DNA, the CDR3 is TGCAGTGCTTGCCCTGTGGTCGGGGAGACCCAGTACTTC. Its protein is CSACPVVGETQYF.

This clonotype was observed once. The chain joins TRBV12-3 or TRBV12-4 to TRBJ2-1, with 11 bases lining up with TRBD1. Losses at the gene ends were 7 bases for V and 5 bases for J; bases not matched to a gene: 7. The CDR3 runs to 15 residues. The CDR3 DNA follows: TGTGCCAGCACTCCGGGACAGGGGGGAGACAATGAGCAGTTCTTC. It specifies CASTPGQGGDNEQFF.

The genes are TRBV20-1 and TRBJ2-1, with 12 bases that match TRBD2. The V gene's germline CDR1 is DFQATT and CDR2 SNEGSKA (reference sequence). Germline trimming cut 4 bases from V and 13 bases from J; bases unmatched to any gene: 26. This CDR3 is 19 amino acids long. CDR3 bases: TGCAGTGCTACTCCCCCGGGACTAGCGGGTCCTACCACCCGGGAGACCCAGTTCTTC. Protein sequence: CSATPPGLAGPTTRETQFF.

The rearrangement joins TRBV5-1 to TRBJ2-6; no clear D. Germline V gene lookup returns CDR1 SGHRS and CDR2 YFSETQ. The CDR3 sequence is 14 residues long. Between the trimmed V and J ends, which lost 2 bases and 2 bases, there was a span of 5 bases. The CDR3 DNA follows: TGCGCCAGCAGCTTTCCCACTGGGGCCAACGTCCTGACTTTC. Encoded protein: CASSFPTGANVLTF.

The CDR3: CASSYSRREQYF. Here the CDR3 DNA reads TGTGCCAGCAGTTACTCGAGGCGCGAGCAGTACTTC. This chain links TRBV6-2 or TRBV6-3 with TRBJ2-5; no clear D. The better agreement between TRBJ2-7 and the DNA end casts doubt on the J call. The length of the CDR3 is 12 residues. From germline, CDR1 is MNHEY and CDR2 SVGEGT.

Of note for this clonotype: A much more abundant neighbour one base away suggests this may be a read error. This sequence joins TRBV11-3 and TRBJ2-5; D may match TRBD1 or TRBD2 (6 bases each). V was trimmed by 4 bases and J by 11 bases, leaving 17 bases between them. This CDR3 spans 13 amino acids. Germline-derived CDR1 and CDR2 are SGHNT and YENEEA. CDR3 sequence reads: CASSWGAYNEQYF. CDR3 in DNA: TGTGCCAGCAGCTGGGGGGCATACAATGAGCAGTACTTC.

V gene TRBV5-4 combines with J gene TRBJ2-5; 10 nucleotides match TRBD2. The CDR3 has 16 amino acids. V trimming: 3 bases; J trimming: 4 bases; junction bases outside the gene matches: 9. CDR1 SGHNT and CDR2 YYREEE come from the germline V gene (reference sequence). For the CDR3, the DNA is TGTGCCAGCAGCTCAGGACTAGCGGTTTCCCGAGAGACCCAGTACTTC. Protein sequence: CASSSGLAVSRETQYF.

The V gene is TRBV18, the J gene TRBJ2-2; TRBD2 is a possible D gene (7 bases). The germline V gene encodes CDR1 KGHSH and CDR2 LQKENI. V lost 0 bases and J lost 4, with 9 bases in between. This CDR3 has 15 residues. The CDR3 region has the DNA TGTGCCAGCTCACCACCGCGGGGGCGCACCGGGGAGCTGTTTTTT. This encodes CASSPPRGRTGELFF.

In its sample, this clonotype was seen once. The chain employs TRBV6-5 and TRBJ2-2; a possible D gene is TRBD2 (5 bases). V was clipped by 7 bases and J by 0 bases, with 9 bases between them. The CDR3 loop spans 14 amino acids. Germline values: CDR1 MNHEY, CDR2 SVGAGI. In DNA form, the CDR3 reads TGTGCCAGCACGACGGGGACGAACACCGGGGAGCTGTTTTTT. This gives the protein CASTTGTNTGELFF.

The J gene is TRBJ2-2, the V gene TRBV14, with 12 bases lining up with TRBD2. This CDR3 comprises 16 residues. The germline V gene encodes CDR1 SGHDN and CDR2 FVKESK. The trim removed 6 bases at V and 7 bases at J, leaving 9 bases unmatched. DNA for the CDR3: TGTGCCAGCAGGCCAACTAGCGGGGGGCCTGGCGGGGAGCTGTTTTTT. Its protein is CASRPTSGGPGGELFF.

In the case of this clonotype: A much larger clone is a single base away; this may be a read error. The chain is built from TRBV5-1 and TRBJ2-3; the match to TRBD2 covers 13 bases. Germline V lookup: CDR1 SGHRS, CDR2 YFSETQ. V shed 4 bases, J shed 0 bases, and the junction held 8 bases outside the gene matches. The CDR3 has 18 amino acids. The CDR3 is CASSHPGLAGTSTDTQYF. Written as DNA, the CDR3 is TGCGCCAGCAGCCACCCGGGACTAGCGGGAACTAGCACAGATACGCAGTATTTT. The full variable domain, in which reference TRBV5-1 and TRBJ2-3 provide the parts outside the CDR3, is KAGVTQTPRYLIKTRGQQVTLSCSPISGHRSVSWYQQTPGQGLQFLFEYFSETQRNKGNFPGRFSGRQFSNSRSEMNVSTLELGDSALYLCASSHPGLAGTSTDTQYFGPGTRLTVL.

CDR3 region: CASSPRTGRLGKETQYF. The CDR3 DNA sequence: TGTGCCAGCAGTCCCAGAACAGGGAGGTTAGGGAAAGAGACCCAGTACTTC. V usage is TRBV28 and J usage is TRBJ2-5; tentatively, D is TRBD1 or TRBD2 (6 bases each). This CDR3 is built from 17 residues. The V gene's germline CDR1 is MDHEN and CDR2 SYDVKM. Deletions cut 5 bases from V and 3 bases from J, with 22 bases between.

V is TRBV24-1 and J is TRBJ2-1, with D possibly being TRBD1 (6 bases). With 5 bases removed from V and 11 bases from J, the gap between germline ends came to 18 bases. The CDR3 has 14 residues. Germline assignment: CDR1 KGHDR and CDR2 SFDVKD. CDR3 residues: CATSGDRYRAKQFF. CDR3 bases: TGTGCCACCAGTGGGGACCGATACAGGGCTAAGCAGTTCTTC.

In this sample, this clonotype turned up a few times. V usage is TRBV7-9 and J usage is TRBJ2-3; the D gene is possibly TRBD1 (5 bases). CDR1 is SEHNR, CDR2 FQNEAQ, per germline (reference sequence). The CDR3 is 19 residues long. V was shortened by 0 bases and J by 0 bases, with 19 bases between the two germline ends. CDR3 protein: CASSLARFSGSESTDTQYF. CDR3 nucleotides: TGTGCCAGCAGCTTAGCGCGCTTCTCAGGGTCGGAGAGCACAGATACGCAGTATTTT.

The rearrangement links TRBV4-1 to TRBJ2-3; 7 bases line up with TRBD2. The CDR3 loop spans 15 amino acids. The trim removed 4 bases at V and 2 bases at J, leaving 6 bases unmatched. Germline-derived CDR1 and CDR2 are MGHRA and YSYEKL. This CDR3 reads CASSLGWDYTDTQYF. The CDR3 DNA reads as TGCGCCAGCAGCCTCGGCTGGGACTACACAGATACGCAGTATTTT.

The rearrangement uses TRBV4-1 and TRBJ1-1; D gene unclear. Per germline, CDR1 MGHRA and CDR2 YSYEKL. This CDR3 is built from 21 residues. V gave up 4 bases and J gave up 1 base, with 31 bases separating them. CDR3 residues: CASSRAQRPDGLAGKNTEAFF. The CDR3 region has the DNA TGCGCCAGCAGCCGCGCCCAAAGACCCGACGGTCTTGCGGGGAAGAACACTGAAGCTTTCTTT.

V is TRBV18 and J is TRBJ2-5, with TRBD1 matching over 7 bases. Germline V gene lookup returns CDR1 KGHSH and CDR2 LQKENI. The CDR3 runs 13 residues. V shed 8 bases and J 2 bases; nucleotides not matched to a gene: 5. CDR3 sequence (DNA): TGTGCCAGCGCAATGGGACAGCAAGAGACCCAGTACTTC. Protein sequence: CASAMGQQETQYF. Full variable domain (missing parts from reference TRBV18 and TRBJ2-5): NAGVMQNPRHLVRRRGQEARLRCSPMKGHSHVYWYRQLPEEGLKFMVYLQKENIIDESGMPKERFSAEFPKEGPSILRIQQVVRGDSAAYFCASAMGQQETQYFGPGTRLLVL.

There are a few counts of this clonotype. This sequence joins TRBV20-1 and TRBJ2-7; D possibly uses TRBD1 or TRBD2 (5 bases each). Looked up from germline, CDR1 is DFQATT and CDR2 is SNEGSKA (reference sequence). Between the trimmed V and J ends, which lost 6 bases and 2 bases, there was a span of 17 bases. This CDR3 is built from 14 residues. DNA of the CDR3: TGCAGTGCCAAAGGGCAGGGAGCAACCTACGAGCAGTACTTC. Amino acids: CSAKGQGATYEQYF.

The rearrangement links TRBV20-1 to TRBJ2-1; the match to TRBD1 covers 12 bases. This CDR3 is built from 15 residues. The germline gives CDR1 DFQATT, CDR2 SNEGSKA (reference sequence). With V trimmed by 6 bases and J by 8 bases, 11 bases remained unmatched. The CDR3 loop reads CSATPGQGARHEQFF. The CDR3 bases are TGCAGTGCAACTCCGGGACAGGGGGCGAGGCATGAGCAGTTCTTC.